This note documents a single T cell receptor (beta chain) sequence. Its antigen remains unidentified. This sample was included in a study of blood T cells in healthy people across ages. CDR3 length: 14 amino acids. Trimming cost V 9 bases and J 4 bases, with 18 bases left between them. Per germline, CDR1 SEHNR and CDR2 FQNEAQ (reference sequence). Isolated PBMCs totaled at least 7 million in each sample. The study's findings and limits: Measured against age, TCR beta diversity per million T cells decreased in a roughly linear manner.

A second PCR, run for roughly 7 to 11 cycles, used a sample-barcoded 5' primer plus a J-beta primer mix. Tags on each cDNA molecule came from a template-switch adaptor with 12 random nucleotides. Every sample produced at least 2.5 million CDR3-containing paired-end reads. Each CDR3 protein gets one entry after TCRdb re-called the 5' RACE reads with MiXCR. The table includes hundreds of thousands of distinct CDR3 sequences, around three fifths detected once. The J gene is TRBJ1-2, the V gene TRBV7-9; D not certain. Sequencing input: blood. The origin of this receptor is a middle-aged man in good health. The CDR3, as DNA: TGTGCCAGTCATCCTTCCCCCCCTCGCTATGGCTACACCTTC. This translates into CASHPSPPRYGYTF. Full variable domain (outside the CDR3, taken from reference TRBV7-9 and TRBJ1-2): DTGVSQNPRHKITKRGQNVTFRCDPISEHNRLYWYRQTLGQGPEFLTYFQNEAQLEKSRLLSDRFSAERPKGSFSTLEIQRTEQGDSAMYLCASHPSPPRYGYTFGSGTRLTVV.